This paragraph reports one T cell receptor (beta chain). This CDR3 spans 15 amino acids. CDR1 and CDR2 from the germline V gene are SGHRS and YFSETQ. Produced via immunoSEQ multiplex PCR; TCRdb's table is partial and in-frame only. This sample has about 530,000 clones; about three quarters occur once, and the top ten carry about an eighth. The sample belongs to a study of shared clonotypes between healthy human individuals. This receptor was identified in a woman aged 40 to 50 in good health. Some clones in this sample may be carry-over from other donors' samples. Sequencing used PBMCs. J is TRBJ2-5 and V is TRBV5-1; 7 bases map to TRBD1. The DNA end is more similar to TRBJ2-7, so the J call may be wrong. The CDR3 coding sequence is TGCGCCAGCAGCTCCACCGGGACAGAGTCCTACGAGCAGTACTTC. Translated: CASSSTGTESYEQYF.